Presented here are 31 T cell receptor beta chains from one specimen sequenced in a study of identical twins. TCRdb processed the 5' RACE reads anew with MiXCR; each CDR3 protein has one entry. Seen here are 1.5 million to 2 million distinct CDR3 sequences, around a third observed once, and the top ten hold 0.27%. The sequenced sample consisted of cord blood. Source of these receptors: a newborn girl in good health.

This clonotype was detected only a few times. V is TRBV20-1 and J is TRBJ2-1, with D perhaps matching TRBD1 (6 bases). This CDR3 spans 15 amino acids. V lost 1 base, J lost 2 bases, and 12 bases lay in between. Germline CDR1 is DFQATT and CDR2 is SNEGSKA (reference sequence). The CDR3 is CSARAGDIPYNEQFF. DNA of the CDR3: TGCAGTGCTAGAGCTGGGGACATACCCTACAATGAGCAGTTCTTC.

This clonotype came up once. The V gene is TRBV20-1, the J gene TRBJ1-4, with D perhaps matching TRBD1 (5 bases). V lost 0 bases and J lost 7, with 15 bases in between. The V gene's germline CDR1 is DFQATT and CDR2 SNEGSKA (reference sequence). CDR3 length: 15 residues. The DNA for the CDR3 is TGCAGTGCTAGAGAAAAATGGGGGAAGAGTGAAAAACTGTTTTTT. This encodes CSAREKWGKSEKLFF.

This clonotype showed up many times. The junction does not match germline at one end; this may be a read error. This sequence joins TRBV12-3 or TRBV12-4 and TRBJ2-3; D gene ambiguous. The CDR3 sequence is 13 residues long. The CDR3 protein is CASSLRGRDTQYF. The CDR3 DNA sequence: TGCGCCAGCAGCTTGAGAGGAAGAGATACGCAGTATTTT.

The genes are TRBV10-3 and TRBJ2-1, with 12 bases fitting TRBD2. CDR3 size: 14 residues. Germline assignment: CDR1 ENHRY and CDR2 SYGVKD. The V and J ends lost 7 bases and 5 bases, in that order; junction bases with no gene match: 3. CDR3 in DNA: TGTGCCATCACGGGACTAGCGGGCGACAATGAGCAGTTCTTC. Its protein is CAITGLAGDNEQFF.

This rearrangement joins TRBV20-1 to TRBJ1-4; 7 nucleotides align to TRBD1. The CDR3 sequence is 14 residues long. V shed 1 base and J 6 bases; nucleotides not matched to a gene: 5. Germline V gene lookup returns CDR1 DFQATT and CDR2 SNEGSKA (reference sequence). The CDR3: CSARVGGTDEKLFF. CDR3 DNA sequence: TGCAGTGCTAGAGTGGGGGGGACAGATGAAAAACTGTTTTTT.

Concerning this clonotype: Given a much more abundant clone one base away, this may be a read error. The rearrangement links TRBV2 to TRBJ2-3; 12 nucleotides line up with TRBD2. The germline V gene has CDR1 SNHLY and CDR2 FYNNEI. This CDR3 is built from 16 residues. In nucleotides, the CDR3 is TGTGCCAGCCGAATCCGACTAGCGGGAGAGTCAGAAACGCAGTATTTT. As protein: CASRIRLAGESETQYF.

This clonotype was counted a few times. This chain links TRBV24-1 with TRBJ2-3, with 7 bases identical to TRBD2. Per the germline V gene, CDR1 is KGHDR and CDR2 is SFDVKD. V lost 2 bases to trimming and J lost 10 bases; unmatched junction nucleotides: 2. The CDR3 runs 12 residues. CDR3: CATSDWEGPQYF. CDR3 nucleotides: TGTGCCACCAGTGATTGGGAGGGGCCGCAGTATTTT.

CDR3: CASSETSGIRTYNEQYF. The CDR3 DNA is TGTGCCAGCAGCGAGACTAGCGGGATACGGACCTACAATGAGCAGTACTTC. The genes are TRBV9 and TRBJ2-7; TRBD2 agrees at 11 bases. This CDR3 has 17 amino acids. The V and J ends lost 3 bases and 7 bases, in that order; junction bases with no gene match: 15. In germline, CDR1 is SGDLS, CDR2 YYNGEE.

V is TRBV12-3 or TRBV12-4 and J is TRBJ2-1; no definite D call. The CDR3 is made up of 13 amino acids. Deletions cut 3 bases from V and 7 bases from J, with 10 bases between. The CDR3 is CASSLGPLNEQFF. The CDR3 DNA reads TGTGCCAGCAGTTTGGGTCCACTTAATGAGCAGTTCTTC.

The sample holds a few counts of this clonotype. This chain connects TRBV20-1 to TRBJ1-4, with 7 bases lining up with TRBD1. Germline V gene data show CDR1 as DFQATT and CDR2 as SNEGSKA (reference sequence). The CDR3 is 13 residues long. Germline trimming cut 3 bases from V and 6 bases from J; bases unmatched to any gene: 4. CDR3 DNA sequence: TGCAGTGCTAGTGGCGACAGGGATGAAAAACTGTTTTTT. Amino acids: CSASGDRDEKLFF.

This clonotype was seen a few times. V is TRBV7-9 and J is TRBJ2-3; D unclear. Trimming removed 8 bases from V and 5 bases from J, with 11 bases in between. The CDR3 runs to 12 residues. In germline, CDR1 is SEHNR, CDR2 FQNEAQ (reference sequence). CDR3 nucleotides: TGTGCCAGCCACGACACGGGAGATACGCAGTATTTT. Translated: CASHDTGDTQYF.

The chain couples TRBV15 to TRBJ2-1; D is uncertain. Trimming took off 0 bases at V and 7 bases at J, with 13 bases between the two ends. CDR3 size: 15 residues. From germline, CDR1 is LNHNV and CDR2 YYDKDF (reference sequence). The CDR3 protein is CATSRDKASRNEQFF. The CDR3 nucleotides read TGTGCCACCAGCAGAGATAAGGCCTCAAGGAATGAGCAGTTCTTC.

This clonotype was observed once. V usage is TRBV11-3 and J usage is TRBJ2-1, with a possible D match to TRBD2 (6 bases). CDR3 length: 17 residues. The V end lost 1 base, the J end lost 5 bases, and 18 bases lay between the germline ends. Germline V CDR1 and CDR2: SGHNT, YENEEA. The CDR3 sequence is CASSLGGTAVTDNEQFF. DNA for the CDR3: TGTGCCAGCAGCTTAGGCGGGACCGCGGTAACTGACAATGAGCAGTTCTTC.

The rearrangement uses TRBV12-3 or TRBV12-4 and TRBJ2-1, with 9 bases lining up with TRBD1. Trimming took 0 bases from V and 1 from J; bases not matched to a gene: 1. This CDR3 contains 16 residues. The CDR3 bases are TGTGCCAGCAGTTTAGCGGACAGGGGTTCCTACAATGAGCAGTTCTTC. Translated, it gives CASSLADRGSYNEQFF.

The sample holds one count of this clonotype. Germline is not matched at one junction end, which may reflect a read error. The rearrangement links TRBV20-1 to TRBJ2-4, with TRBD1 matching 9 bases. The J call may not be correct, given that the DNA end is closer to TRBJ2-7. Germline V gene data show CDR1 as DFQATT and CDR2 as SNEGSKA (reference sequence). There are 14 residues in the CDR3. DNA for the CDR3: TGCGGTGCTAGAGGGGACAGGGTCCCCTACGAGCAGTACTTC. This sequence encodes CGARGDRVPYEQYF.

This chain links TRBV7-9 with TRBJ1-1; a possible D gene is TRBD1 (5 bases). CDR3 length: 13 residues. Germline V gene data show CDR1 as SEHNR and CDR2 as FQNEAQ (reference sequence). The germline V and J ends were trimmed by 1 base and 10 bases, with 13 bases remaining between them. The DNA of the CDR3 is TGTGCCAGCAGCTTAGTTGGCCCCGGGGCAGCTTTCTTT. Its protein is CASSLVGPGAAFF.

This clonotype was picked up a small number of times. V usage is TRBV28 and J usage is TRBJ2-5, with D perhaps matching TRBD2 (5 bases). The V gene's germline CDR1 is MDHEN and CDR2 SYDVKM. The V end lost 4 bases, the J end lost 5 bases, and 17 bases lay between the germline ends. This CDR3 is 15 amino acids long. The CDR3 is CASSSPFSSGETQYF. The CDR3 region has the DNA TGTGCCAGCAGTTCCCCTTTTTCGAGCGGCGAGACCCAGTACTTC.

This clonotype was observed a few times. The chain links TRBV5-6 to TRBJ2-3; no firm D call. Germline loops: CDR1 SGHDT, CDR2 YYEEEE. The CDR3 is 18 residues long. Trimming pared 3 bases from V and 2 bases from J, leaving 22 bases between. CDR3 region: CASSSAPPGSYNTDTQYF. For the CDR3, the DNA is TGTGCCAGCAGCTCTGCCCCACCCGGGTCTTACAACACAGATACGCAGTATTTT.

A few counts support this clonotype. This chain connects TRBV20-1 to TRBJ1-5; D gene unclear. Trimming took off 5 bases at V and 0 bases at J, with 14 bases between the two ends. Germline CDR1 is DFQATT and CDR2 is SNEGSKA (reference sequence). This CDR3 comprises 15 residues. CDR3 in DNA: TGCAGTGCTTACCCCAGCTACCCTAGCAATCAGCCCCAGCATTTT. Translation: CSAYPSYPSNQPQHF.

The chain employs TRBV6-2 or TRBV6-3 and TRBJ2-7, with 10 positions matching TRBD2. Germline assignment: CDR1 MNHEY and CDR2 SVGEGT. After removal of 0 bases from V and 10 bases from J, the junction contained 21 bases not matched to a gene. This CDR3 spans 19 amino acids. The CDR3, as DNA: TGTGCCAGCAGTTACTCACTAGCGGGACCCCGGGGTAAGACCCGAACCCAGTACTTC. It yields the protein CASSYSLAGPRGKTRTQYF.

The chain couples TRBV20-1 to TRBJ2-1; maybe TRBD1 (7 bases). CDR3 length equals 14 residues. V was clipped by 1 base and J by 13 bases, with 20 bases between them. Germline V gene lookup returns CDR1 DFQATT and CDR2 SNEGSKA (reference sequence). The CDR3 region has the DNA TGCAGTGCTAGAGGGACAGGAGGGCAAGAGACCCAGTTCTTC. The encoded protein is CSARGTGGQETQFF.

The chain joins TRBV10-3 to TRBJ2-1; D may be TRBD2 (5 bases). Trimming left V 0 bases short and J 5 bases short, with 14 bases between. In germline, CDR1 is ENHRY, CDR2 SYGVKD. The CDR3 totals 16 residues. The CDR3 bases are TGTGCCATCAGTGAGTCCGACGGACTCCCCCACAATGAGCAGTTCTTC. Its protein is CAISESDGLPHNEQFF.

Details on this clonotype: At one of its ends the junction is not consistent with the germline gene, which may arise from a read error. V gene TRBV14 combines with J gene TRBJ1-4; perhaps TRBD1 as D (6 bases). Germline CDR1 SGHDN, CDR2 FVKESK. The CDR3 is made up of 15 amino acids. This CDR3 reads CASSQDSGANGKLFF. CDR3 DNA sequence: TGTGCCAGCAGCCAAGATTCAGGGGCTAATGGAAAACTGTTTTTT.

As to this clonotype: Since a much larger clone is just one base distant, this may be a read error. The chain links TRBV6-2 or TRBV6-3 to TRBJ2-5; the match to TRBD1 covers 7 bases. This CDR3 region has 15 residues. Germline CDR1 reads MNHEY; CDR2 reads SVGEGT. The CDR3 loop is CASSYRRDSQEAQYF. Written as DNA, the CDR3 is TGTGCCAGCAGTTACCGTAGGGACAGCCAAGAGGCCCAGTACTTC.

CDR3 protein: CASSFISGGSNEQYF. The CDR3 coding sequence is TGTGCCAGCAGCTTTATTAGCGGGGGGAGCAATGAGCAGTACTTC. The chain recombines TRBV7-2 with TRBJ2-1; 10 bases map to TRBD2. The end of the DNA is better explained by TRBJ2-7, so the J call may be wrong. The CDR3 consists of 15 residues. From germline, CDR1 is SGHTA and CDR2 FQGNSA.

The genes are TRBV5-1 and TRBJ2-7; the D gene is possibly TRBD1 (6 bases). The germline V and J ends were trimmed by 4 bases and 0 bases, with 14 bases remaining between them. This CDR3 is 15 amino acids long. Germline-derived CDR1 and CDR2 are SGHRS and YFSETQ. The CDR3 loop reads CASSPRQDTSYEQYF. The DNA of the CDR3 is TGCGCCAGCAGCCCACGACAGGATACCTCCTACGAGCAGTACTTC.

This clonotype was counted a few times. The chain is built from TRBV12-3 or TRBV12-4 and TRBJ2-7; 11 bases are a match to TRBD2. V shed 7 bases, J shed 2 bases, and the junction held 7 bases outside the gene matches. CDR3 length equals 15 residues. The CDR3 protein is CASTLTSGGPYEQYF. In DNA, the CDR3 is TGTGCCAGCACCCTTACTAGCGGGGGACCCTACGAGCAGTACTTC.

The chain is built from TRBV6-1 and TRBJ2-1, with 8 bases identical to TRBD2. Losses at the gene ends were 2 bases for V and 6 bases for J; bases not matched to a gene: 6. Germline V gene lookup returns CDR1 MNHNS and CDR2 SASEGT. The CDR3 sequence is 15 residues long. This CDR3 is CASSESGGRRNEQFF. CDR3 in DNA: TGTGCCAGCAGTGAAAGCGGGGGACGACGCAATGAGCAGTTCTTC.

A few counts support this clonotype. The V and J genes are TRBV20-1 and TRBJ2-1; 7 positions agree with TRBD1. V lost 1 base and J lost 9; bases outside the gene matches: 3. From germline, CDR1 is DFQATT and CDR2 SNEGSKA (reference sequence). There are 12 residues in the CDR3. Written as DNA, the CDR3 is TGCAGTGCTAGAGGACAGGGTAGTGAGCAGTTCTTC. Protein product: CSARGQGSEQFF.

This clonotype showed up just a few times. This chain links TRBV2 with TRBJ1-1, with TRBD1 matching over 7 bases. The length of the CDR3 is 14 residues. The germline gives CDR1 SNHLY, CDR2 FYNNEI. The V and J ends lost 6 bases and 4 bases, in that order; junction bases with no gene match: 8. CDR3 bases: TGTGCCAGCAGGGTACAGGGGTTGGGCACTGAAGCTTTCTTT. Its translation is CASRVQGLGTEAFF.

CDR3 nucleotides: TGTGCCAGCAGTTGGAGACAGGGAGGCCACGAGCAGTACTTC. Amino acid sequence: CASSWRQGGHEQYF. The rearrangement joins TRBV6-6 to TRBJ2-7; a weak D match, TRBD1 (7 bases). The CDR3 is 14 amino acids. CDR1 and CDR2 from the germline V gene are MNHNY and SVGAGI (reference sequence). The V end lost 4 bases, the J end lost 5 bases, and 15 bases lay between the germline ends.